This paragraph covers one T cell receptor beta chain sequence. The clone's antigen remains unknown. Base qualities are not recorded, but no much larger clone differs from it by a single base. These data belong to a study of blood T cell repertoires in COVID-19 (dated by TCRdb to about 2020). About the study as a whole: Collaborator samples came from the United States, Italy and Spain and covered acute and convalescent phases of COVID-19. Subjects who had been exposed to COVID-19, were actively infected with it, or had recovered from it provided the deeply sampled blood TCRbeta repertoires that made up the dataset. HLA class I and class II types, where available, came from metadata supplied by the sample provider rather than from assay-based typing. The repertoires were released in a freely available public database intended as a resource for research on the immune response to SARS-CoV-2. Samples were obtained from the ongoing ImmuneRACE study (first 160 participants) and from 1,000 to 1,500 subjects provided by 6 global collaborators. The prospective study material was composed of cDNA or gDNA derived from T cells, B-cell-depleted T cells, or PBMCs. Sample metadata almost always included a de-identified subject ID, COVID-19 status, age in years and sex.

Each collaborating institution followed its own protocols to collect whole blood in K2EDTA tubes. For TCRbeta analysis, collaborators shipped samples as frozen whole blood, isolated PBMCs, or DNA extracted from either of those sample types. Beyond this particular receptor, the publication reports: Clinical and demographic metadata were provided uncurated, with the amount varying by source and participant.

V is clipped by 5 bases and J by 4 bases, and the sequence between their germline boundaries is 8 bases long. From its cysteine to its phenylalanine, the CDR3 spans 12 amino acids. Only the CDR3 region is kept as DNA, spanning 36 bases read in frame from base 1. The CDR1 and CDR2 encoded by the germline V gene are SGHTA and FQGNSA. TCRbeta CDR3 regions were amplified from genomic DNA using the immunoSEQ Assay, a bias-controlled multiplex PCR. On the study's bioinformatics: Nucleated cell counts per sample were estimated from amplification of reference gene primers within the assay. To quantify the absolute abundance of each unique TCRbeta CDR3 rearrangement, sequence reads were collapsed and filtered. For each sample, productive Simpson clonality was calculated as the square root of Simpson's diversity index over productive rearrangements. The immuneACCESS repertoire file appears here via TCRdb, limited to in-frame rearrangements. These files lack a portion of the clones; in checked studies, under half of the deficit traces to unresolved V genes, and the cause of the others is not known. V and J calls and clone size come straight from that table; D and trimming were deduced from the DNA. The sample yields around 280,000 clones; around nine tenths were counted once. About 1.2% of the sample is held by the ten biggest clonotypes.

The sequence was collected from a man in his 70s with acute or convalescent COVID-19. The sequence links TRBV7-2 to TRBJ2-5; a weak D assignment points to TRBD2 (6 bases agree). Material: peripheral blood. The DNA sequence is given as TGTGCCAGCAGCGGAGGGATAGAGACCCAGTACTTC. Protein translation: CASSGGIETQYF. The full variable domain, with segments outside the CDR3 supplied by the reference TRBV7-2 and TRBJ2-5 proteins, appears as GAGVSQSPSNKVTEKGKDVELRCDPISGHTALYWYRQSLGQGLEFLIYFQGNSAPDKSGLPSDRFSAERTGGSVSTLTIQRTQQEDSAVYLCASSGGIETQYFGPGTRLLVL.